This TCR beta chain was captured in a study of CD8 T cells in Susac syndrome. General study points: It was acknowledged in the study that the number of individuals who were included in its TCR sequencing and HLA analysis was relatively small.

Germline CDR1 is MNHEY and CDR2 is SVGEGT. Trimming stripped 6 bases from V and 2 bases from J, with 13 bases between. This CDR3 region has 15 residues. About this clonotype itself: Its antigen is not known.

Sequencing targeted TCR beta in blood CD8+ and CD4+ T cells. FACS was used to enrich TEMRA cells, whereas the CD8+ and CD4+ T cells were obtained by negative isolation. Random hexamers primed reverse transcription of 0.5 to 1 ug RNA. The amplification used immunoSEQ multiplex PCR on TCR beta CDR3; it spanned 54 Vbeta and 13 Jbeta. TCRdb processed the immunoSEQ multiplex PCR reads anew with MiXCR; each CDR3 protein has one entry. The sample has fewer than 350,000 distinct CDR3 sequences; 90% to 95% are singletons. The origin of this receptor is a human donor with multiple sclerosis. The gene calls are TRBV6-2 or TRBV6-3 and TRBJ2-2; D perhaps matches TRBD1 (6 bases). The source material was CD4+ T cells from PBMCs. CDR3 amino acids: CASSQGHINTGELFF. The CDR3, as DNA: TGTGCCAGCAGCCAGGGGCACATCAACACCGGGGAGCTGTTTTTT.